One T cell receptor (beta chain) is described in this entry. Its specificity is unknown. The data belong to a study of cytomegalovirus exposure and HLA in healthy donors. Findings of the study overall: Later analysis revealed greater clonal expansion in HLA-associated TCR beta chains than in equally common others. Most of the TCR beta V segments (in an earlier analysis) were productive either about 87% or about 30% of the time.

CDR3 size: 16 residues. V lost 5 bases, J lost 3 bases, and 8 bases stayed unmatched. CDR1 and CDR2 (germline): SGHNT, YYREEE (reference sequence). The PCR contained 60 Vbeta and 13 Jbeta primers. Sequencing used immunoSEQ multiplex PCR; TCRdb keeps in-frame clones, though not all of them. The table for this sample gives 75,000 to 95,000 clones. The rearrangement joins TRBV5-4 to TRBJ2-2; 9 nucleotides line up with TRBD1. The receptor was isolated from a girl aged 10 to 17 in good health and CMV-seropositive. Sequenced material: PBMCs. The CDR3 nucleotides are TGTGCCAGCAGGGCCGGGACAGGGTTATACACCGGGGAGCTGTTTTTT. This gives the protein CASRAGTGLYTGELFF.